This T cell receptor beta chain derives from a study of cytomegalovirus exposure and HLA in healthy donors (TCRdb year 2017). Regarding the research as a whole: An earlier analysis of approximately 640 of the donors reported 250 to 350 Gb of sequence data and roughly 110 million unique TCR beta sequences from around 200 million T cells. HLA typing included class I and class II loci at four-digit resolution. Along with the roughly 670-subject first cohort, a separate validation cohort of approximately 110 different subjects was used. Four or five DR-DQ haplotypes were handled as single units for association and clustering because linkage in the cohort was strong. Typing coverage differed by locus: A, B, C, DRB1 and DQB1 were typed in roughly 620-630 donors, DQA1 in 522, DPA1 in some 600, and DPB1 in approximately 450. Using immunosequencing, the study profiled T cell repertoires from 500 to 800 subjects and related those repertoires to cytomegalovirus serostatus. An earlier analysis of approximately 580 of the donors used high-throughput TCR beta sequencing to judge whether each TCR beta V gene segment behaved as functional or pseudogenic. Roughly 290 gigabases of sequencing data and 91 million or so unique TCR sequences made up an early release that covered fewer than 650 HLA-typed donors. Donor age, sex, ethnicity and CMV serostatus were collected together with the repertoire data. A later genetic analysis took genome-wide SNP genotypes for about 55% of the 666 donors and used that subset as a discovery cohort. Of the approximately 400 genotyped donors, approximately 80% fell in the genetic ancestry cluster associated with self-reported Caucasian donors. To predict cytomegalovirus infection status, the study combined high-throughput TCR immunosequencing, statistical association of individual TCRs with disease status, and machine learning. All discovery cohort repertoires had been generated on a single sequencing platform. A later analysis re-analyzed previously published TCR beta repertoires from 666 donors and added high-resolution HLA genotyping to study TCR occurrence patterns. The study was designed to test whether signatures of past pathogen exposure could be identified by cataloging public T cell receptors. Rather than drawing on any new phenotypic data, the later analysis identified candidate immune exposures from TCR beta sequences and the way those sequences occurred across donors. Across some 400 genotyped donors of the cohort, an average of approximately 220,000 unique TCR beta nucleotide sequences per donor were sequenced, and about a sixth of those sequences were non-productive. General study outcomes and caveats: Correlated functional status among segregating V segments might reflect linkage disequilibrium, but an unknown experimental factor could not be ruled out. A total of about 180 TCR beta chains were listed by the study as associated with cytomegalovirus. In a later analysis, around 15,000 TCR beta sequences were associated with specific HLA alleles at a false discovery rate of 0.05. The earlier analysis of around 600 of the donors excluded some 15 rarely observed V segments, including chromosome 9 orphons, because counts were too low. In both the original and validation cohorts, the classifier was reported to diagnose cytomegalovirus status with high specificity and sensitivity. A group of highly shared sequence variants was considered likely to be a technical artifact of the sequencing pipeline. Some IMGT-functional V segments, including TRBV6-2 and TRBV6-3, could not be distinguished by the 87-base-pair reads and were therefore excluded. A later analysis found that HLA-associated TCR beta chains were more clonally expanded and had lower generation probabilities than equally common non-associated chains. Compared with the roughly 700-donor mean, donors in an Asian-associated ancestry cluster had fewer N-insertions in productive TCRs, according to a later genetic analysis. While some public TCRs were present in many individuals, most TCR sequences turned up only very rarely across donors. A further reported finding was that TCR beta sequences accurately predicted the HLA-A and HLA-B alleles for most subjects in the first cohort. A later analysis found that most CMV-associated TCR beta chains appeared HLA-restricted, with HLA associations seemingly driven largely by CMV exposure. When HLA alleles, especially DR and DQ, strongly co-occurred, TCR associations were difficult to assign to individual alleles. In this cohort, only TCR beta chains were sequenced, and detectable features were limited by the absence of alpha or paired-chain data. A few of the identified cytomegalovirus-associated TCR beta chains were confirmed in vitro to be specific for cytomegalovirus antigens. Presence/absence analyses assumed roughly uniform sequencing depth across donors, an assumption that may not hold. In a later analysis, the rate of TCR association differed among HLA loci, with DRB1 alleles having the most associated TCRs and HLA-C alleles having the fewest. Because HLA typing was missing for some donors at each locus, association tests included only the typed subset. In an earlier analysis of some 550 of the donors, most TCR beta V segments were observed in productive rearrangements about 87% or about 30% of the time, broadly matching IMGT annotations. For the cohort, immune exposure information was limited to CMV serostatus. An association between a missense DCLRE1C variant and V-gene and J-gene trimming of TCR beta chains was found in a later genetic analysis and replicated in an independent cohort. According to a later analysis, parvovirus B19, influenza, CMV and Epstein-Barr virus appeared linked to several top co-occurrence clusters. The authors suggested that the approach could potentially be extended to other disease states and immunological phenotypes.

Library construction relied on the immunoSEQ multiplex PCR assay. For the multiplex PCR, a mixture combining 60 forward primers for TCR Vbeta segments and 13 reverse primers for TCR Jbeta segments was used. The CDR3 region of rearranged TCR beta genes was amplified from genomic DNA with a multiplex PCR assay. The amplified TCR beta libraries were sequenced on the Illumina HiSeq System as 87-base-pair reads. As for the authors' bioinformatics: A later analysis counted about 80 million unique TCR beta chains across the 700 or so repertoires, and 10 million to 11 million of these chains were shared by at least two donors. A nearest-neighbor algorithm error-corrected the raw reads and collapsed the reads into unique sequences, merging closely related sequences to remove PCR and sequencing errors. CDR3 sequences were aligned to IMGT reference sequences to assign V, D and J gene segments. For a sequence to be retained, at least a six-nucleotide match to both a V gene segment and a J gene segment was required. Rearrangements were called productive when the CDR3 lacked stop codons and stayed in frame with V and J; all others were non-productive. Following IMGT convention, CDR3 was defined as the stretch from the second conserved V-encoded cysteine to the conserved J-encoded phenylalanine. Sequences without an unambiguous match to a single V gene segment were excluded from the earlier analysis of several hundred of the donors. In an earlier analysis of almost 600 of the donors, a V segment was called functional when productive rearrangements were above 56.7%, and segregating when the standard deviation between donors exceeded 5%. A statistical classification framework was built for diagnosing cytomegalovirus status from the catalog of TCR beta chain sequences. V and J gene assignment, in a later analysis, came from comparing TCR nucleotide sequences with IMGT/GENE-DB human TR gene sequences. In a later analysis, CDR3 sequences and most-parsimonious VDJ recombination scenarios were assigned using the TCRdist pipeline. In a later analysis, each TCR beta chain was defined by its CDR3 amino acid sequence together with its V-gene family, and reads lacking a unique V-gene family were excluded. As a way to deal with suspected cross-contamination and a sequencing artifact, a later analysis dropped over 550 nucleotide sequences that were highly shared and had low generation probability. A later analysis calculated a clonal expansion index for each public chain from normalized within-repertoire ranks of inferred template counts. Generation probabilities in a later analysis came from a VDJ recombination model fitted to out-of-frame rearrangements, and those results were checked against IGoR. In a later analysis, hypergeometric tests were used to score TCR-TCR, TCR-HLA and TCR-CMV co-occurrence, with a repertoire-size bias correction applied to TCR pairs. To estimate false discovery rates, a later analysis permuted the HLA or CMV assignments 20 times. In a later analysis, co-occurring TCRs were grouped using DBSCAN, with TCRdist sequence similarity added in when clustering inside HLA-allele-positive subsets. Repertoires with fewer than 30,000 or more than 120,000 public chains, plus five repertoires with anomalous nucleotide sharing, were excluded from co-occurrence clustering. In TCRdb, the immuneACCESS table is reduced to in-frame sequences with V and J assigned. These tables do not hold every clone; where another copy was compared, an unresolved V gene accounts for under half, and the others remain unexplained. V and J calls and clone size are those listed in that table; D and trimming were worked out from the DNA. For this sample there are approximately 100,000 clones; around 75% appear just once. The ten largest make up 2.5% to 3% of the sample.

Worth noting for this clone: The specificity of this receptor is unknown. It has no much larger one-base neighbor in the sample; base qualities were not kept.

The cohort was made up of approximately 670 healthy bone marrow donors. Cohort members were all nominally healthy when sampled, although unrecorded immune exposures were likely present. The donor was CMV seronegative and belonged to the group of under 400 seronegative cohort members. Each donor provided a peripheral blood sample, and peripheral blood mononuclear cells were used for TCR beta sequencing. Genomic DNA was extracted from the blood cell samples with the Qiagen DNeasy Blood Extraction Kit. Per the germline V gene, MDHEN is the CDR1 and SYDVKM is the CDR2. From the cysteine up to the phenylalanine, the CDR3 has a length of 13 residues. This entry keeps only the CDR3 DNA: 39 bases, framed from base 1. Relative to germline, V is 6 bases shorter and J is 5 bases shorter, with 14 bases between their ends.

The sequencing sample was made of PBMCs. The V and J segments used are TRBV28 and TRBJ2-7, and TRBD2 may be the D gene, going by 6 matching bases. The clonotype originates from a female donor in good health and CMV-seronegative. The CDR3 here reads CASSHRSSDEQYF. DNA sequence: TGTGCCAGCAGCCACCGATCTAGCGACGAGCAGTACTTC.